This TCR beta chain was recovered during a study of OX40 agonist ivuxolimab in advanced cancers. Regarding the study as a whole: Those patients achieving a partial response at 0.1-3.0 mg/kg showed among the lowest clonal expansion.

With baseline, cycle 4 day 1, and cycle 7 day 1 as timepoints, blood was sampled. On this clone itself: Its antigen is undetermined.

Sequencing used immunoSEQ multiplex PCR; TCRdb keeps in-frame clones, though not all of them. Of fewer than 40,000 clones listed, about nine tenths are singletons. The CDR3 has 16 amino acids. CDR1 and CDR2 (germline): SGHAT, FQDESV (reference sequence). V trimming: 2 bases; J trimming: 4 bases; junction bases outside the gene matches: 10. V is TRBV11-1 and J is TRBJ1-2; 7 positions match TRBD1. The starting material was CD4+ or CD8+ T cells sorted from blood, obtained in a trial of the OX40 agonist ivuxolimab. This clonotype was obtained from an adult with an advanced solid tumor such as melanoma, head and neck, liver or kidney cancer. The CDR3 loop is CASSLSTGAYSYGYTF. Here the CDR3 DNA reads TGTGCCAGCAGCTTATCTACAGGGGCCTATTCCTATGGCTACACCTTC.